Listed below are T cell receptor beta chains from one sample, sequenced in a study of cytomegalovirus exposure and HLA in healthy donors. Profiled with immunoSEQ multiplex PCR; TCRdb holds only in-frame clones, not every one. The sample holds about 85,000 clones, roughly 80% seen once. The sample consisted of PBMCs. The receptors were gathered from a boy aged 10-17 years in good health and CMV-seronegative. Both conserved end residues are part of each CDR3. Fields, in order: J gene, D gene, clone size, V gene, CDR3 protein, CDR3 DNA. D genes are given only for firm matches. Size is stated for part of the rows, as once, few or many counts, or as a class when the clone is expanded.

TRBJ2-1,-,-,TRBV25-1,CASSLTANEQFF,TGTGCCAGCAGCCTTACTGCGAATGAGCAGTTCTTC
TRBJ1-4,-,few,TRBV6-1,CASRDRATNEKLFF,TGTGCCAGCAGGGACAGAGCAACTAATGAAAAACTGTTTTTT
TRBJ1-2,TRBD1,-,TRBV19,CASKEDRGIYGYTF,TGTGCCAGTAAAGAGGACAGGGGGATTTATGGCTACACCTTC
TRBJ1-5,-,-,TRBV28,CASSFSWASYQPQHF,TGTGCCAGCAGTTTTTCCTGGGCGTCGTATCAGCCCCAGCATTTT
TRBJ2-7,-,-,TRBV5-6,CASSSDTEQYF,TGTGCCAGCAGCTCGGACACCGAGCAGTACTTC
TRBJ1-1,-,-,TRBV19,CASIDGQMNTEAFF,TGTGCCAGTATTGACGGACAGATGAACACTGAAGCTTTCTTT
TRBJ2-4,-,-,TRBV6-5,CASSYSLAGNIQYF,TGTGCCAGCAGTTACTCTCTAGCAGGAAACATTCAGTACTTC
TRBJ1-5,-,-,TRBV29-1,CSVYEGAAQHF,TGCAGCGTGTACGAAGGCGCGGCCCAGCATTTT
TRBJ2-5,-,-,TRBV11-2,CASSLGRLPFMETQYF,TGTGCCAGCAGCTTAGGCCGACTCCCTTTTATGGAGACCCAGTACTTC
TRBJ2-5,-,-,TRBV30,CARGPATGAQYF,TGTGCAAGGGGACCCGCAACGGGGGCCCAGTACTTC
TRBJ2-3,-,-,TRBV6-6,CASGGGTDTQYF,TGTGCCAGTGGAGGTGGGACAGATACGCAGTATTTT
TRBJ2-1,TRBD2,-,TRBV7-6,CASSIRSSRGSEQFF,TGTGCCAGCAGCATTCGCTCTTCGCGGGGGAGCGAGCAGTTCTTC
TRBJ1-5,-,-,TRBV15,CATSGGMGNQPQHF,TGTGCCACCAGCGGGGGGATGGGCAATCAGCCCCAGCATTTT
TRBJ2-7,-,-,TRBV28,CASSSRDNPYEQYF,TGTGCCAGCAGCTCTCGGGACAACCCCTACGAGCAGTACTTC
TRBJ2-2,TRBD1,-,TRBV10-3,CAISESMGTGGPRSNTGELFF,TGTGCCATCAGTGAGTCGATGGGGACAGGGGGCCCACGATCGAACACCGGGGAGCTGTTTTTT
TRBJ1-1,-,-,TRBV7-8,CASSLAAGKKGEAFF,TGTGCCAGCAGCTTAGCTGCGGGGAAGAAGGGTGAAGCTTTCTTT
TRBJ2-7,TRBD2,-,TRBV28,CASSLIRRGGAYEQYF,TGTGCCAGCAGTTTGATACGACGCGGGGGAGCCTACGAGCAGTACTTC
TRBJ2-7,-,-,TRBV27,CASSLSTAYEQYF,TGTGCCAGCAGTTTATCGACAGCCTACGAGCAGTACTTC
TRBJ2-1,-,-,TRBV5-1,CASSPADGTSSYNEQFF,TGCGCCAGCAGCCCTGCGGACGGGACAAGCTCCTACAATGAGCAGTTCTTC
TRBJ1-6,TRBD1,-,TRBV6-5,CASSSRQGFYSPLHF,TGTGCCAGCAGTTCCCGACAGGGATTTTATTCACCCCTCCACTTT
TRBJ2-1,TRBD2,-,TRBV13,CASSSQLTPGLAGGSSYNEQFF,TGTGCCAGCAGCTCACAACTAACACCGGGACTAGCGGGGGGGAGCTCCTACAATGAGCAGTTCTTC
TRBJ1-5,-,-,TRBV28,CASSLQAYQPQHF,TGTGCCAGCAGTTTACAGGCCTATCAGCCCCAGCATTTT
TRBJ2-1,TRBD2,-,TRBV6-5,CASSSPRLAGRNEQFF,TGTGCCAGCAGTTCCCCCCGGCTAGCGGGACGGAATGAGCAGTTCTTC
TRBJ2-1,TRBD1,-,TRBV28,CASSPPRTGVNEQFF,TGTGCCAGCAGTCCTCCCCGGACAGGGGTAAATGAGCAGTTCTTC
TRBJ2-7,TRBD1,-,TRBV5-1,CASSPDRGRDEQYF,TGCGCCAGCAGCCCCGACAGGGGGCGAGACGAGCAGTACTTC
TRBJ1-2,-,-,TRBV2,CASSETLRRGRREDGYTF,TGTGCCAGCAGTGAAACCCTGAGGAGGGGCCGCCGGGAGGATGGCTACACCTTC
TRBJ2-3,-,-,TRBV2,CASRTGRTDTQYF,TGTGCCAGCCGCACAGGGAGAACAGATACGCAGTATTTT
TRBJ1-5,-,-,TRBV7-2,CASSHITGGDQPQHF,TGTGCCAGCAGCCATATTACGGGGGGAGATCAGCCCCAGCATTTT
TRBJ1-5,TRBD1,-,TRBV4-1,CASSQFGTGGNQPQHF,TGCGCCAGCAGCCAATTCGGAACAGGGGGGAATCAGCCCCAGCATTTT
TRBJ2-1,-,-,TRBV29-1,CSVERYSRDNEQFF,TGCAGCGTTGAACGATATAGTCGAGACAATGAGCAGTTCTTC
TRBJ1-2,TRBD1,-,TRBV19,CASSVPGQTYGYTF,TGTGCCAGTAGTGTACCGGGACAGACCTATGGCTACACCTTC
TRBJ2-7,-,-,TRBV5-1,CASTSNSHSYEQYF,TGCGCCAGCACCTCGAACAGCCACTCCTACGAGCAGTACTTC
TRBJ1-2,-,once,TRBV5-4,CASSLEPQNYGYTF,TGTGCCAGCAGCTTGGAGCCACAGAACTATGGCTACACCTTC
TRBJ1-2,-,-,TRBV7-8,CASSSPGRAPYGYTF,TGTGCCAGCAGCTCGCCTGGCAGGGCCCCCTATGGCTACACCTTC
TRBJ1-2,-,-,TRBV28,CASSLQGVNYGYTF,TGTGCCAGCAGTTTACAAGGGGTAAACTATGGCTACACCTTC
TRBJ1-5,-,-,TRBV30,CAWSIPQGPQHF,TGTGCCTGGAGTATCCCCCAGGGGCCCCAGCATTTT
TRBJ1-1,-,-,TRBV7-2,CASSPTGSGVTEAFF,TGTGCCAGCAGCCCTACCGGGTCGGGAGTCACTGAAGCTTTCTTT
TRBJ1-1,-,few,TRBV19,CASTTFFAEAFF,TGTGCCAGCACGACATTTTTCGCTGAAGCTTTCTTT
TRBJ1-1,-,few,TRBV30,CAWNSGQGSFLVEAFF,TGTGCCTGGAACTCCGGCCAGGGATCTTTTCTGGTTGAAGCTTTCTTT
TRBJ2-1,-,-,TRBV19,CASSTSSYNEQFF,TGTGCCAGTAGTACGAGCTCCTACAATGAGCAGTTCTTC
TRBJ1-2,-,-,TRBV28,CASSLNPRGGYTF,TGTGCCAGCAGTTTAAATCCCCGCGGGGGCTACACCTTC
TRBJ2-1,-,-,TRBV7-6,CASSPVKRLEQFF,TGTGCCAGCAGTCCCGTAAAGCGCCTTGAGCAGTTCTTC
TRBJ2-2,TRBD1,-,TRBV13,CASRPTGAGELFF,TGTGCCAGCAGACCTACAGGGGCCGGGGAGCTGTTTTTT
TRBJ2-1,-,-,TRBV7-9,CASSLVGGGGRSSYNEQFF,TGTGCCAGCAGCTTAGTGGGAGGGGGGGGGCGCAGCTCCTACAATGAGCAGTTCTTC
TRBJ2-7,TRBD2,-,TRBV7-2,CASSLGASGGPGEQYF,TGTGCCAGCAGCTTAGGGGCTAGCGGGGGCCCGGGGGAGCAGTACTTC
TRBJ2-1,TRBD1,-,TRBV4-3,CASSQGWQGAYEQFF,TGCGCCAGCAGCCAAGGTTGGCAGGGGGCATATGAGCAGTTCTTC
TRBJ1-2,TRBD1,-,TRBV7-2,CASSLASQGGSNYGYTF,TGTGCCAGCAGCTTAGCGAGCCAGGGGGGATCTAACTATGGCTACACCTTC
TRBJ1-4,TRBD1,-,TRBV7-2,CASSSGRGRLFF,TGTGCCAGCAGCTCAGGCAGGGGGCGACTGTTTTTT
TRBJ2-7,TRBD2,-,TRBV7-9,CASSPGLDNEQYF,TGTGCCAGCAGCCCCGGACTAGACAACGAGCAGTACTTC
TRBJ2-1,-,-,TRBV5-8,CASSPRERTAYNEQFF,TGTGCCAGCAGCCCGAGGGAGCGGACCGCTTACAATGAGCAGTTCTTC
TRBJ1-6,TRBD1,-,TRBV5-6,CASSFSPTGTVNSPLHF,TGTGCCAGCAGCTTCTCACCGACAGGGACGGTGAATTCACCCCTCCACTTT
TRBJ2-5,-,-,TRBV7-9,CASRNRDFQETQYF,TGTGCCAGCAGGAATCGGGATTTCCAAGAGACCCAGTACTTC
TRBJ2-1,-,-,TRBV9,CASSVVGSGNEQFF,TGTGCCAGCAGCGTAGTGGGGAGCGGCAATGAGCAGTTCTTC
TRBJ1-1,TRBD1,-,TRBV4-1,CASSQEGGQGAFF,TGCGCCAGCAGCCAAGAAGGGGGACAGGGAGCTTTCTTT
TRBJ1-4,TRBD1,-,TRBV6-6,CASRASGQTNEKLFF,TGTGCCAGCAGGGCATCGGGACAGACAAATGAAAAACTGTTTTTT